This T cell receptor beta chain was captured in a study of cytomegalovirus exposure and HLA in healthy donors (dated by TCRdb to 2016 to 2017). Regarding the research as a whole: According to an earlier analysis of several hundred of the donors, 150 million to 200 million T cells yielded approximately 120 million unique TCR beta sequences and roughly 280 Gb of sequence data. The number of typed donors differed by locus: 629-630 for A, B, C, DRB1 and DQB1; 500 to 550 for DQA1; approximately 600 for DPA1; and some 470 for DPB1. An earlier analysis of fewer than 700 of the donors applied high-throughput TCR beta sequencing to assess whether each TCR beta V gene segment acted as functional or pseudogenic. HLA typing included class I and class II loci at four-digit resolution. In a later genetic analysis, genome-wide SNP genotypes for 398 of the 666 donors were used, and that subset was treated as a discovery cohort. In the later analysis, no new phenotypic data were used to find candidate immune exposures; instead, reliance was placed on TCR beta sequences and their occurrence across donors. Among some 400 genotyped donors of the cohort, an average of approximately 240,000 unique TCR beta nucleotide sequences was sequenced per donor, of which roughly 17% were non-productive. Roughly 300 gigabases of sequencing data and tens of millions of unique TCR sequences were included in an early release covering roughly 600 HLA-typed donors. Roughly 5 DR-DQ haplotypes were handled as single units for association and clustering, since linkage in the cohort was strong. High-throughput TCR immunosequencing, statistical association of individual TCRs with disease status, and machine learning were combined to predict cytomegalovirus infection status. The study aimed to test whether cataloging public T cell receptors could reveal signatures of past pathogen exposure. Donor age, sex, ethnicity and CMV serostatus were collected together with the repertoire data. To study patterns of TCR occurrence, a later analysis re-analyzed previously published TCR beta repertoires from just over 650 donors and added high-resolution HLA genotyping. Of the approximately 400 genotyped donors, 65% to 90% fell in the genetic ancestry cluster associated with self-reported Caucasian donors. The study profiled the T cell repertoires of some 610 subjects by immunosequencing and related them to cytomegalovirus serostatus. All discovery cohort repertoires had been generated on a single sequencing platform. In addition to the first cohort of approximately 650 subjects, a separate validation cohort of over 90 different subjects was used. General study outcomes and caveats: About 17 rarely observed V segments, including chromosome 9 orphons, were excluded from the earlier analysis of several hundred of the donors because counts were too low. In a later analysis, HLA-associated TCR beta chains showed more clonal expansion and lower generation probabilities than non-associated chains that were equally common. Roughly uniform sequencing depth across donors was assumed in presence/absence analyses, although this assumption may not hold. A cluster of highly shared sequence variants was judged likely to represent a technical artifact of the sequencing pipeline. In a later analysis, most CMV-associated TCR beta chains were found to appear HLA-restricted, with HLA associations seemingly driven largely by CMV exposure. Linkage disequilibrium might explain the correlated functional status among segregating V segments, but an unknown experimental factor could not be excluded. HLA typing was unavailable for some donors at each locus, so association tests used only the typed subset. At a false discovery rate of 0.05, a later analysis linked fewer than 20,000 TCR beta sequences to specific HLA alleles. Assigning TCR associations to individual alleles was difficult when HLA alleles, especially DR and DQ, strongly co-occurred. Most TCR sequences were observed very rarely across donors, whereas some public TCRs were present in many individuals. A later analysis found that TCR association rates varied across HLA loci, with DRB1 alleles showing the most associated TCRs and HLA-C alleles the fewest. The study listed 150 to 200 TCR beta chains as associated with cytomegalovirus. The 87-base-pair reads could not distinguish some IMGT-functional V segments, including TRBV6-2 and TRBV6-3, so those segments were excluded. A later genetic analysis reported fewer N-insertions in productive TCRs among donors in an Asian-associated ancestry cluster than the roughly 670-donor mean. In both the original and validation cohorts, the classifier was reported to diagnose cytomegalovirus status with high specificity and sensitivity. CMV serostatus was the only immune exposure information available for the cohort. A few of the identified cytomegalovirus-associated TCR beta chains were confirmed in vitro to be specific for cytomegalovirus antigens. In an earlier analysis of approximately 590 of the donors, most TCR beta V segments appeared in productive rearrangements about 87% or about 30% of the time, broadly matching IMGT annotations. In this cohort, only TCR beta chains were sequenced, and detectable features were limited by the absence of alpha or paired-chain data. A further reported finding was that TCR beta sequences accurately predicted the HLA-A and HLA-B alleles for most subjects in the first cohort. V-gene and J-gene trimming of TCR beta chains was associated with a missense DCLRE1C variant in a later genetic analysis, and the association was replicated in an independent cohort. According to the authors, the approach could potentially be generalized to other disease states and immunological phenotypes. Several of the top co-occurrence clusters appeared to be linked to parvovirus B19, influenza, CMV and Epstein-Barr virus, according to a later analysis.

According to the germline V gene, CDR1 reads SGHRS and CDR2 reads YFSETQ. V is shortened by 1 base, J by 9 bases, and the region joining them spans 16 bases. The CDR3 goes from the cysteine to the phenylalanine over 14 residues. The kept DNA is CDR3 alone, 42 bases in frame from the first base. The cohort comprised 710 or so healthy bone marrow donors. At the time of sampling, every cohort member was nominally healthy, though immune exposures that went unrecorded were likely present. The donor was CMV seropositive and belonged to the group of about 290 seropositive cohort members. A peripheral blood sample was provided by each donor, and peripheral blood mononuclear cells were used for TCR beta sequencing. Genomic DNA extraction from the blood cell samples was performed with the Qiagen DNeasy Blood Extraction Kit. The library was generated by the immunoSEQ multiplex PCR assay. For the multiplex PCR, a mixture combining 60 forward primers for TCR Vbeta segments and 13 reverse primers for TCR Jbeta segments was used. Amplification of the CDR3 region of rearranged TCR beta genes was performed with a multiplex PCR assay on genomic DNA. On the Illumina HiSeq System, the amplified TCR beta libraries were sequenced as 87-base-pair reads. From the authors' description of their analysis: A later analysis tallied around 82 million unique TCR beta chains across the roughly 610 repertoires, and about 12 million of those chains were shared by two or more donors. A nearest-neighbor algorithm error-corrected the raw reads and collapsed the reads into unique sequences, merging closely related sequences to remove PCR and sequencing errors. To assign V, D and J gene segments, CDR3 sequences were aligned to IMGT reference sequences. For a sequence to be retained, a match of at least six nucleotides to both a V gene segment and a J gene segment was required. Rearrangements were called productive when the CDR3 lacked stop codons and stayed in frame with V and J; all others were non-productive. CDR3 was defined by IMGT convention, running from the second conserved V-encoded cysteine to the conserved J-encoded phenylalanine. The earlier analysis of roughly 590 of the donors excluded any sequence lacking an unambiguous match to a single V gene segment. In an earlier analysis of around 600 of the donors, V segments were called functional above 56.7% productive rearrangements and were called segregating when the between-donor standard deviation exceeded 5%. To diagnose cytomegalovirus status from the catalog of TCR beta chain sequences, a statistical classification framework was built. V and J gene assignment, in a later analysis, came from comparing TCR nucleotide sequences with IMGT/GENE-DB human TR gene sequences. A later analysis assigned CDR3 sequences and most-parsimonious VDJ recombination scenarios with the TCRdist pipeline. In a later analysis, each TCR beta chain was defined by its CDR3 amino acid sequence together with its V-gene family, and reads lacking a unique V-gene family were excluded. A later analysis removed 550 to 650 highly shared, low-generation-probability nucleotide sequences to deal with suspected cross-contamination and a sequencing artifact. In a later analysis, a clonal expansion index for each public chain was calculated from normalized within-repertoire ranks of inferred template counts. Generation probabilities in a later analysis came from a VDJ recombination model fitted to out-of-frame rearrangements, and those results were checked against IGoR. In a later analysis, hypergeometric tests were used to score TCR-TCR, TCR-HLA and TCR-CMV co-occurrence, with a repertoire-size bias correction applied to TCR pairs. A later analysis estimated false discovery rates by permuting HLA or CMV assignments 20 times. In a later analysis, co-occurring TCRs were grouped using DBSCAN, with TCRdist sequence similarity added in when clustering inside HLA-allele-positive subsets. For co-occurrence clustering, repertoires with fewer than 30,000 or more than 120,000 public chains were excluded, along with roughly 5 repertoires with anomalous nucleotide sharing. In TCRdb, the immuneACCESS table is reduced to in-frame sequences with V and J assigned. These tables do not hold every clone; where another copy was compared, an unresolved V gene accounts for under half, and the others remain unexplained. V, J and clone size are taken as reported in that table, and D and trimming were inferred from the DNA itself. Present in this sample are over 100,000 clones, 8.9% of which were seen just once. The top ten clonotypes cover more than 6.5% of the sample.

This clone was observed a few times. This receptor's antigen is unknown. There are no base qualities to consult, and no much larger clone falls within one base. The sample consisted of PBMCs. The sequence was obtained from a woman aged 40-49 years in good health and CMV-seropositive. Recombination joined TRBV5-1 with TRBJ1-1, with the D segment identity uncertain. The CDR3 protein is CASSLKALGEQAFF. The nucleotides read TGCGCCAGCAGCTTGAAGGCCCTCGGGGAGCAAGCTTTCTTT.